This T cell receptor (beta chain) was recovered during a study of CXCR3-negative and CXCR3-positive naive CD8 T cells. Findings of the study overall: Naive CXCR3-negative cells resembled naive CXCR3-positive cells in TRBV-TRBJ usage; memory cells differed. CXCR3 levels fell partly with cryopreservation; most assays relied on fresh PBMCs.

As regards this clonotype: Antigen unknown.

Per germline, CDR1 LNHDA and CDR2 SQIVND (reference sequence). This CDR3 is built from 14 residues. With UMI labels, 5' RACE was used to prepare the TRB cDNA libraries. TCRdb re-called the 5' RACE reads and shows each CDR3 protein once, DNA omitted. This table lists a few thousand distinct CDR3 sequences. This chain links TRBV19 with TRBJ1-2; the D call from TCRdb, TRBD1, cannot be confirmed without DNA. What was sequenced was naive CXCR3- CD8+ T cells from blood. Sample subset: CD45RO-CCR7+CD27+CD95- naive CD8+ T cells lacking CXCR3 (TNR3-). The TCR sequence derives from a human donor in good health. Some clones in this sample may be carry-over from other donors' samples. The CDR3 sequence: CASSITPGGFGYTF.